This passage covers 14 T cell receptor beta chains from one sample sequenced in a study of cytomegalovirus exposure and HLA in healthy donors. The PCR ran on 60 Vbeta and 13 Jbeta primers. Sequencing used immunoSEQ multiplex PCR; TCRdb keeps in-frame clones, though not all of them. The table shows about 190,000 clones, with roughly 76% occurring only once. Material: PBMCs. The receptor source for this set is a woman in her twenties or thirties in good health and CMV-seropositive.

The chain recombines TRBV10-3 with TRBJ1-2; possible D gene TRBD1, 6 bases. Trimming stripped 6 bases from V and 2 bases from J, with 16 bases between. CDR1 and CDR2 (germline): ENHRY, SYGVKD. This CDR3 has 15 amino acids. The CDR3 reads CAIRGPAGVNYGYTF. CDR3 nucleotides: TGTGCCATCAGGGGTCCGGCAGGGGTCAACTATGGCTACACCTTC.

The V gene is TRBV14, the J gene TRBJ2-2, with D maybe TRBD2 (6 bases). The CDR3 consists of 14 residues. In germline, CDR1 is SGHDN, CDR2 FVKESK. The germline V and J ends were trimmed by 5 bases and 5 bases, with 12 bases remaining between them. CDR3 in amino acids: CASSFLASTGELFF. In nucleotides, the CDR3 is TGTGCCAGCAGCTTTCTAGCGTCGACCGGGGAGCTGTTTTTT. The full variable domain, completed using reference TRBV14 and TRBJ2-2, is EAGVTQFPSHSVIEKGQTVTLRCDPISGHDNLYWYRRVMGKEIKFLLHFVKESKQDESGMPNNRFLAERTGGTYSTLKVQPAELEDSGVYFCASSFLASTGELFFGEGSRLTVL.

This chain links TRBV5-6 with TRBJ2-5; 8 bases line up with TRBD2. V trimming: 2 bases; J trimming: 2 bases; junction bases outside the gene matches: 5. The germline gives CDR1 SGHDT, CDR2 YYEEEE. This CDR3 comprises 15 residues. The CDR3 sequence is CASSFRTSSQETQYF. The CDR3 region has the DNA TGTGCCAGCAGCTTTAGGACTAGCAGTCAAGAGACCCAGTACTTC.

The genes are TRBV28 and TRBJ2-7; 7 bases fit TRBD2. There are 15 residues in the CDR3. V lost 7 bases to trimming and J lost 3 bases; unmatched junction nucleotides: 12. The germline gives CDR1 MDHEN, CDR2 SYDVKM. The CDR3, as DNA: TGTGCCAGCACTAAGGACACGGGAGGTTACTACGAGCAGTACTTC. This translates into CASTKDTGGYYEQYF.

V usage is TRBV4-1 and J usage is TRBJ1-6, with D possibly matching TRBD1 (5 bases). Trimming removed 2 bases from V and 11 bases from J, with 13 bases in between. Germline V gene sequence: CDR1 MGHRA, CDR2 YSYEKL. The CDR3 runs 14 residues. In DNA form, the CDR3 reads TGCGCCAGCAGCCAAACCAGGGCAAATCCACCCCTCCACTTT. Translation gives CASSQTRANPPLHF.

V usage is TRBV11-3 and J usage is TRBJ2-3; D is ambiguous. The CDR3 contains 14 residues. The ends were cut back, 0 bases at V and 6 bases at J, with 10 bases in the middle. From germline, CDR1 is SGHNT and CDR2 YENEEA. The CDR3 spells CASSLEVGADTQYF. Written as DNA, the CDR3 is TGTGCCAGCAGCTTAGAAGTAGGAGCCGATACGCAGTATTTT.

This clone was observed a handful of times. The rearrangement uses TRBV29-1 and TRBJ2-3, with 10 bases fitting TRBD2. Germline loops: CDR1 SQVTM, CDR2 ANQGSEA. CDR3 length: 13 amino acids. J was trimmed by 5 bases and V by 8 bases; bases with no gene match: 7. The CDR3 coding sequence is TGCAGCTCCCGGACTAGCGGATTAGATACGCAGTATTTT. This sequence encodes CSSRTSGLDTQYF.

With regard to this clone: A junction end diverges from the germline sequence, so it may reflect a read error. This chain joins TRBV5-6 and TRBJ2-5; 7 bases match TRBD1. The CDR3 is 16 residues long. Germline CDR1 reads SGHDT; CDR2 reads YYEEEE. The DNA of the CDR3 is TGTGCCAGCAGCCACTACGGGACAGCGGACCAGGAGACCCAGTACTTC. Its translation: CASSHYGTADQETQYF.

The V gene is TRBV9, the J gene TRBJ2-2; D is perhaps TRBD2 (5 bases). There are 18 residues in the CDR3. Germline loops: CDR1 SGDLS, CDR2 YYNGEE. V gave up 0 bases and J gave up 3 bases, with 18 bases separating them. The DNA for the CDR3 is TGTGCCAGCAGCGTAGAGCCCCGAGGAGGAAGGGACACCGGGGAGCTGTTTTTT. This gives the protein CASSVEPRGGRDTGELFF.

This chain links TRBV4-3 with TRBJ2-7; 10 bases are shared with TRBD1. The CDR3 runs 16 residues. Per the germline V gene, CDR1 is LGHNA and CDR2 is YSLEER. Trimming removed 2 bases from V and 2 bases from J; junction bases left unmatched: 6. CDR3 bases: TGCGCCAGCAGCCAACTACCTGGACAGGGGGCCTACGAGCAGTACTTC. The encoded protein is CASSQLPGQGAYEQYF.

The V call is TRBV21-1, the J call TRBJ2-3; the tabulated D call, TRBD2, remains unverified against the DNA. TRBV21-1 is an annotated pseudogene. The CDR3 consists of 15 residues. In DNA form, the CDR3 reads TGTGCCAGCAGCAAAGAGGCGGGTCTCACAGATACGCAGTATTTT. Its protein is CASSKEAGLTDTQYF.

The V gene is TRBV4-3, the J gene TRBJ2-1; maybe TRBD2 (6 bases). The CDR3 runs to 16 residues. CDR1 is LGHNA and CDR2 is YSLEER in the germline V gene. The germline V and J ends were trimmed by 0 bases and 2 bases, with 11 bases remaining between them. The CDR3, as DNA: TGCGCCAGCAGCCAAGATCCCCGCGGGGCCTACAATGAGCAGTTCTTC. It yields the protein CASSQDPRGAYNEQFF.

The rearrangement links TRBV2 to TRBJ1-5, with no clear D. Trimming cost V 7 bases and J 7 bases, with 14 bases left between them. Germline values: CDR1 SNHLY, CDR2 FYNNEI. The length of the CDR3 is 13 residues. CDR3 region: CASKVEGEQPQHF. The CDR3 DNA follows: TGTGCCAGCAAGGTTGAGGGTGAGCAGCCCCAGCATTTT.

In DNA, the CDR3 is TGTGCCAGCAGCTCCCGCAACCTACCGGACAGCACCAAGTTCTATGGCTACACCTTC. Encoded protein: CASSSRNLPDSTKFYGYTF. The rearrangement uses TRBV11-3 and TRBJ1-2, with D maybe TRBD1 (6 bases). Germline values: CDR1 SGHNT, CDR2 YENEEA. The germline V and J ends were trimmed by 4 bases and 4 bases, with 28 bases remaining between them. There are 19 residues in the CDR3.